These 30 T cell receptor beta chains originate from one sample sequenced in a study of T cells after yellow fever vaccination. TCRdb independently ran MiXCR on the 5' RACE reads; one entry per CDR3 protein. Of more than 350,000 distinct CDR3 sequences listed, roughly 12% are singletons. Sequences were derived from PBMCs, sampled on the day of the first yellow fever vaccination. Every receptor here comes from a man between 18 and 35 years old who received the YFV17D yellow fever vaccine.

This clonotype has more than one count but fewer than ten. The chain has TRBV12-3 or TRBV12-4 and TRBJ2-7; TRBD2 might be the D (5 bases). Trimming took off 5 bases at V and 9 bases at J, with 14 bases between the two ends. There are 12 residues in the CDR3. Written as DNA, the CDR3 is TGTGCCAGCAGTGCGGGCCGCCAATGGCAGTACTTC. It is translated as CASSAGRQWQYF.

The J gene is TRBJ2-1, the V gene TRBV6-5; D remains unclear. The CDR3 covers 15 residues. Trimming took off 2 bases at V and 10 bases at J, with 18 bases between the two ends. The germline gives CDR1 MNHEY, CDR2 SVGAGI. CDR3 nucleotide sequence: TGTGCCAGCAGTTACCGCCAACTCCTCGGTGGGGAGCAGTTCTTC. Encoded protein: CASSYRQLLGGEQFF.

This clonotype came up a few times. The chain carries TRBV20-1 and TRBJ1-2; D unclear. Germline V gene data show CDR1 as DFQATT and CDR2 as SNEGSKA (reference sequence). CDR3 length: 13 amino acids. The V gene lost 6 bases and the J gene lost 3 bases, with 14 bases spanning the gap. CDR3 bases: TGCAGTGCCAGGAAAAGGGCGGACTATGGCTACACCTTC. As protein: CSARKRADYGYTF.

J is TRBJ2-5 and V is TRBV6-5; TRBD2 might be the D (7 bases). CDR3 length: 15 amino acids. V was clipped by 2 bases and J by 2 bases, with 12 bases between them. In germline, CDR1 is MNHEY, CDR2 SVGAGI. DNA of the CDR3: TGTGCCAGCAGTTACGGTGGGGGGGCTCAAGAGACCCAGTACTTC. Amino acid sequence: CASSYGGGAQETQYF.

The chain couples TRBV10-3 to TRBJ2-3; 7 nucleotides agree with TRBD2. CDR1 is ENHRY, CDR2 SYGVKD, per germline. Germline trimming cut 8 bases from V and 3 bases from J; bases unmatched to any gene: 8. The CDR3 spans 14 residues. The CDR3 loop is CAIARGDGTDTQYF. CDR3 nucleotides: TGTGCCATCGCACGGGGGGATGGTACAGATACGCAGTATTTT.

The genes are TRBV12-5 and TRBJ2-1; 8 nucleotides match TRBD2. The CDR3 spans 14 residues. CDR1 and CDR2 (germline): LGHNT, FRNRAP. After removal of 6 bases from V and 7 bases from J, the junction contained 8 bases not matched to a gene. CDR3 sequence: CASGIGGALNEQFF. CDR3 DNA: TGTGCTAGTGGGATCGGGGGGGCGCTAAATGAGCAGTTCTTC. Combining the CDR3 with reference TRBV12-5 and TRBJ2-1 gives the whole variable domain DARVTQTPRHKVTEMGQEVTMRCQPILGHNTVFWYRQTMMQGLELLAYFRNRAPLDDSGMPKDRFSAEMPDATLATLKIQPSEPRDSAVYFCASGIGGALNEQFFGPGTRLTVL.

V and J are TRBV10-3 and TRBJ1-5; unclear D gene. Between the trimmed V and J ends, which lost 3 bases and 5 bases, there was a span of 8 bases. CDR3 size: 13 residues. Germline V lookup: CDR1 ENHRY, CDR2 SYGVKD. The CDR3 here is CAISESSHQPQHF. The CDR3 nucleotides read TGTGCCATCAGTGAATCCTCCCATCAGCCCCAGCATTTT.

This clonotype has a count of ten or more. The J gene is TRBJ2-4, the V gene TRBV7-2; unclear D gene. This CDR3 is 12 amino acids long. Trimming left V 1 base short and J 6 bases short, with 4 bases between. From germline, CDR1 is SGHTA and CDR2 FQGNSA. CDR3 coding DNA: TGTGCCAGCAGCTTAGACTCAAACATTCAGTACTTC. Its translation: CASSLDSNIQYF.

The rearrangement links TRBV20-1 to TRBJ1-3; D might be TRBD1 (5 bases). Trimming removed 6 bases from V and 4 bases from J, with 22 bases in between. The CDR3 spans 16 residues. CDR1 DFQATT and CDR2 SNEGSKA come from the germline V gene (reference sequence). The CDR3 protein is CSAWGRPPSLGNTIYF. The CDR3, as DNA: TGCAGTGCCTGGGGCCGGCCACCGAGCCTGGGAAACACCATATATTTT.

The chain combines TRBV7-9 with TRBJ1-1, with 8 positions matching TRBD1. Germline CDR1 SEHNR, CDR2 FQNEAQ (reference sequence). This CDR3 has 14 residues. V was clipped by 6 bases and J by 7 bases; unmatched bases: 10. The CDR3: CASRAGDRSYEAFF. The CDR3 DNA sequence: TGTGCCAGCAGGGCGGGGGACAGGAGTTATGAAGCTTTCTTT.

This rearrangement joins TRBV24-1 to TRBJ2-1; unclear D gene. The CDR3 sequence is 14 residues long. Germline values: CDR1 KGHDR, CDR2 SFDVKD. Trimming stripped 3 bases from V and 0 bases from J, with 5 bases between. CDR3 residues: CATSDPGSYNEQFF. The DNA for the CDR3 is TGTGCCACCAGTGATCCGGGCTCCTACAATGAGCAGTTCTTC.

The chain uses TRBV7-2 and TRBJ2-5; no reliable D call. Germline CDR1 SGHTA, CDR2 FQGNSA. The CDR3 has 14 residues. Deletions cut 3 bases from V and 3 bases from J, with 11 bases between. Written as DNA, the CDR3 is TGTGCCAGCAGCTTGGGCTGGCAGGAAGAGACCCAGTACTTC. Its translation is CASSLGWQEETQYF.

The rearrangement links TRBV6-5 to TRBJ2-5; D not certain. V lost 2 bases, J lost 2 bases, and 12 bases lay in between. CDR3 length: 15 residues. Germline CDR1 is MNHEY and CDR2 is SVGAGI. The CDR3 bases are TGTGCCAGCAGTTACGGGCCGGCGGTACAAGAGACCCAGTACTTC. This encodes CASSYGPAVQETQYF.

V usage is TRBV7-2 and J usage is TRBJ2-3, with 9 bases that match TRBD2. Germline values: CDR1 SGHTA, CDR2 FQGNSA. Trimming removed 3 bases from V and 4 bases from J; junction bases left unmatched: 5. This CDR3 is 15 amino acids long. Written as DNA, the CDR3 is TGTGCCAGCAGCTTCCCCATAGCGGGGGCAGATACGCAGTATTTT. It translates to CASSFPIAGADTQYF. Looking up the rest from reference TRBV7-2 and TRBJ2-3 gives the full variable domain: GAGVSQSPSNKVTEKGKDVELRCDPISGHTALYWYRQSLGQGLEFLIYFQGNSAPDKSGLPSDRFSAERTGGSVSTLTIQRTQQEDSAVYLCASSFPIAGADTQYFGPGTRLTVL.

This rearrangement joins TRBV3-1 to TRBJ1-5, with TRBD1 as a possible D gene (5 bases). V dropped 1 base and J dropped 10 bases, with 14 bases sitting between them. The V gene's germline CDR1 is LGHDT and CDR2 YNNKEL (reference sequence). This CDR3 spans 14 amino acids. DNA of the CDR3: TGTGCCAGCAGCCAAGTGGGGACTTCGTTCCCCCAGCATTTT. It specifies CASSQVGTSFPQHF.

The V call is TRBV20-1, the J call TRBJ1-2; maybe TRBD1 (5 bases). Germline assignment: CDR1 DFQATT and CDR2 SNEGSKA (reference sequence). This CDR3 comprises 13 residues. V was pared by 0 bases and J by 4 bases, with 9 bases between. The CDR3 spells CSARDSQGYGYTF. The CDR3 DNA reads as TGCAGTGCTAGAGATTCCCAGGGCTATGGCTACACCTTC.

The V gene is TRBV30, the J gene TRBJ1-5; TRBD1 aligns across 9 bases. CDR1 and CDR2 from the germline V gene are GTSNPN and SVGIG (reference sequence). The V segment lost 2 bases and the J segment 5 bases; nucleotides outside the gene matches: 7. The CDR3 is 15 amino acids. In nucleotides, the CDR3 is TGTGCCTGGAGTCGCACGGGACAGGGCGATCAGCCCCAGCATTTT. Translating gives CAWSRTGQGDQPQHF.

This clonotype was seen a few times. This chain connects TRBV20-1 to TRBJ2-1; 7 nucleotides line up with TRBD2. The germline CDR1 and CDR2 sequences are DFQATT and SNEGSKA (reference sequence). After removal of 6 bases from V and 7 bases from J, the junction contained 6 bases not matched to a gene. This CDR3 is 12 amino acids long. The CDR3, as DNA: TGCAGTGCCCTAGGACTAGGTAATGAGCAGTTCTTC. It codes for CSALGLGNEQFF.

The gene calls are TRBV27 and TRBJ2-5, with D tentatively TRBD1 or TRBD2 (5 bases each). The CDR3 extends over 13 amino acids. Germline V gene lookup returns CDR1 MNHEY and CDR2 SMNVEV (reference sequence). The ends were cut back, 10 bases at V and 2 bases at J, with 14 bases in the middle. CDR3 DNA: TGTGCCACCCTGGGACCGCTTCAAGAGACCCAGTACTTC. Protein sequence: CATLGPLQETQYF.

In its sample, this clonotype was seen a few times. The chain is built from TRBV6-6 and TRBJ1-1; D remains ambiguous. The germline V gene has CDR1 MNHNY and CDR2 SVGAGI (reference sequence). Trimming stripped 7 bases from V and 8 bases from J, with 14 bases between. The CDR3 spans 12 residues. The CDR3 protein is CASTPVTSEAFF. Here the CDR3 DNA reads TGTGCCAGCACCCCGGTAACATCCGAAGCTTTCTTT.

The rearrangement uses TRBV15 and TRBJ1-4; D gene ambiguous. The CDR3 contains 15 residues. V was cut by 1 base and J by 0 bases, with 6 bases left in between. Per the germline V gene, CDR1 is LNHNV and CDR2 is YYDKDF (reference sequence). CDR3 protein: CATSRVIATNEKLFF. The CDR3 nucleotides read TGTGCCACCAGCAGAGTGATCGCAACTAATGAAAAACTGTTTTTT.

In its sample, this clonotype was seen a few times. The rearrangement links TRBV6-2 or TRBV6-3 to TRBJ1-5; 7 nucleotides line up with TRBD1. The junction had 5 bases not matched to a gene; V was cut back by 6 bases and J by 0 bases. CDR1 is MNHEY, CDR2 SVGEGT, per germline. This CDR3 comprises 15 residues. CDR3 nucleotides: TGTGCCAGCAGGGATGGGACAGATAGCAATCAGCCCCAGCATTTT. As protein: CASRDGTDSNQPQHF.

This clonotype was seen at least ten times. This chain joins TRBV18 and TRBJ2-7, with 13 bases identical to TRBD2. Germline lookup yields CDR1 KGHSH and CDR2 LQKENI. CDR3 length: 15 residues. J gave up 5 bases and V 4 bases, and 5 bases lay outside the gene matches. CDR3 nucleotides: TGTGCCAGCTCACTAACTAGCGGGGGGGCCCACGAGCAGTACTTC. It specifies CASSLTSGGAHEQYF.

This chain uses TRBV6-2 or TRBV6-3 with TRBJ2-1; either TRBD1 or TRBD2 may supply D (5 bases each). The CDR3 is 14 amino acids. Trimming took off 1 base at V and 6 bases at J, with 10 bases between the two ends. CDR1 is MNHEY, CDR2 SVGEGT, per germline. CDR3 in amino acids: CASSYWGRINEQFF. DNA of the CDR3: TGTGCCAGCAGTTACTGGGGACGGATCAATGAGCAGTTCTTC.

This clonotype was counted many times. The chain uses TRBV5-1 and TRBJ2-2, with D hard to call. CDR1 and CDR2 (germline): SGHRS, YFSETQ. This CDR3 is built from 14 residues. The V gene lost 0 bases and the J gene lost 8 bases, with 11 bases spanning the gap. CDR3 nucleotide sequence: TGCGCCAGCAGCTTGGCCGGTGGAACGGGGGAGCTGTTTTTT. Encoded protein: CASSLAGGTGELFF.

The V gene is TRBV6-1, the J gene TRBJ2-7; TRBD1 aligns across 9 bases. The V and J ends lost 6 bases and 4 bases, in that order; junction bases with no gene match: 7. The CDR3 sequence is 14 residues long. CDR1 is MNHNS and CDR2 is SASEGT in the germline V gene. CDR3 in amino acids: CASSRRQGVYEQYV. The CDR3 region has the DNA TGTGCCAGCAGCCGTAGACAGGGGGTGTACGAGCAGTACGTC.

A few counts support this clonotype. J is TRBJ1-2 and V is TRBV28, with 8 bases matching TRBD1. This CDR3 is built from 15 residues. Losses at the gene ends were 5 bases for V and 5 bases for J; bases not matched to a gene: 10. The germline gives CDR1 MDHEN, CDR2 SYDVKM. CDR3 nucleotide sequence: TGTGCCAGCAGTCCCCCAGACAGGGGAGGATATGGCTACACCTTC. Amino acids: CASSPPDRGGYGYTF.

The chain joins TRBV20-1 to TRBJ1-2; 7 nucleotides match TRBD1. CDR1 and CDR2 (germline): DFQATT, SNEGSKA (reference sequence). This CDR3 is 12 amino acids long. After removal of 5 bases from V and 4 bases from J, the junction contained 4 bases not matched to a gene. DNA for the CDR3: TGCAGTGCTTCTCGGGACAGCTATGGCTACACCTTC. This gives the protein CSASRDSYGYTF.

The rearrangement links TRBV27 to TRBJ1-1; TRBD1 is a possible D gene (5 bases). The CDR3 loop spans 15 amino acids. The germline V and J ends were trimmed by 8 bases and 4 bases, with 20 bases remaining between them. CDR1 MNHEY and CDR2 SMNVEV come from the germline V gene (reference sequence). CDR3 loop: CASDTYPRDVTEAFF. CDR3 nucleotides: TGTGCCAGCGACACGTATCCCAGGGATGTCACTGAAGCTTTCTTT.

The J gene is TRBJ2-2, the V gene TRBV10-3, with 11 bases fitting TRBD1. From germline, CDR1 is ENHRY and CDR2 SYGVKD. The J segment lost 3 bases and the V segment lost 10 bases, leaving 10 bases of the junction unmatched. The length of the CDR3 is 16 residues. CDR3: CATRTGGAKDTGELFF. The CDR3 nucleotides read TGTGCCACCAGGACAGGGGGCGCGAAGGACACCGGGGAGCTGTTTTTT.